Each of the 5 T cell receptor beta chains below was sequenced from the same sample in a study of shared clonotypes between healthy human individuals. Selected positively for CCR7 and CD45RO-negative, naive CD8 cells excluded terminally differentiated effector memory CD45RA+ cells. Profiled with immunoSEQ multiplex PCR; TCRdb holds only in-frame clones, not every one. In the table there are about 1,800,000 clones, roughly 95% of which are singletons. The sample consisted of naive CD8+ T cells sorted from blood. The receptors here all came from a man younger than 35 in good health.

The count of this clone is one. The chain couples TRBV11-2 to TRBJ1-4; D remains ambiguous. The V end lost 6 bases, the J end lost 7 bases, and 9 bases lay between the germline ends. CDR3 length equals 12 residues. From germline, CDR1 is SGHAT and CDR2 FQNNGV. The CDR3 here is CASSHGSEKLFF. CDR3 nucleotide sequence: TGTGCCAGCAGTCACGGGTCTGAAAAACTGTTTTTT.

The chain carries TRBV29-1 and TRBJ2-2, with TRBD2 identical over 7 bases. Germline CDR1 and CDR2: SQVTM and ANQGSEA. The CDR3 sequence is 15 residues long. Trimming cost V 6 bases and J 0 bases; bases outside gene matches: 7. In DNA, the CDR3 is TGCAGCGTGTACGGACTAGAAACGAACACCGGGGAGCTGTTTTTT. It is translated as CSVYGLETNTGELFF.

The CDR3 reads CASTRGRTDTQYF. The CDR3 nucleotides read TGCGCCTCAACCAGGGGGCGGACAGATACGCAGTATTTT. The genes are TRBV4-1 and TRBJ2-3; 8 bases agree with TRBD1. CDR1 and CDR2 (germline): MGHRA, YSYEKL. V was pared by 11 bases and J by 3 bases, with 7 bases of the junction left unmatched. The CDR3 is made up of 13 amino acids.

The rearrangement links TRBV10-3 to TRBJ1-4; a possible D gene is TRBD1 (5 bases). The CDR3 consists of 16 residues. Trimming removed 11 bases from V and 2 bases from J, with 21 bases in between. The V gene's germline CDR1 is ENHRY and CDR2 SYGVKD. The CDR3 DNA follows: TGTGCCTCCCCCGGGGCGCCTGGTGGGACTAATGAAAAACTGTTTTTT. Protein: CASPGAPGGTNEKLFF.

This chain links TRBV10-3 with TRBJ2-7; D not resolved. Germline V CDR1 and CDR2: ENHRY, SYGVKD. The CDR3 has 15 amino acids. The V end was cut by 2 bases, the J end by 4 bases, with 15 bases between. CDR3 nucleotide sequence: TGTGCCATCAGTGAGGAACAGCCGAATCTTTACGAGCAGTACTTC. It yields the protein CAISEEQPNLYEQYF.